A single sample gave rise to the 16 T cell receptor beta chains below, sequenced in a study of tumor-infiltrating lymphocytes in primary liver carcinoma. Priming with a constant-region primer yielded TCR beta cDNA from roughly 490 ng total RNA. Libraries of TCR beta came from three nested multiplex PCR rounds with slightly modified ARM-PCR. Primers for the first two PCR rounds were TRBV1-TRBV30 forward primers and a C-beta reverse primer (around 11 cycles per round). MiXCR was run by TCRdb on the multiplex PCR reads, yielding one entry per CDR3 protein. The sample shows around 71,000 distinct CDR3 sequences, 71% of them seen only once. Bulk tissue was left unsorted, and RNA and DNA were co-extracted from roughly 20-30 mg of it. Sequencing input: liver tumor tissue from sampling region 4. Subset denoted: tumor region T4, right-lateral pole. These receptors were obtained from a woman aged 55 to 70 with primary liver carcinoma and hepatitis B virus infection.

About this clonotype: A much larger clone lies a single base off, so this may be a read error. The CDR3 DNA reads as TGTGCCAGCAGCTTGAGTATCGGACTAGCGGGAGCAGAGACCCAGTACTTC. Protein product: CASSLSIGLAGAETQYF. The chain is built from TRBV5-6 and TRBJ2-5; 13 bases line up with TRBD2. Germline CDR1 SGHDT, CDR2 YYEEEE. The CDR3 runs 17 residues. The trim removed 1 base at V and 4 bases at J, leaving 7 bases unmatched.

As concerns this clonotype: Relative to the germline gene, one junction end is altered; a read error may explain this. The chain carries TRBV29-1 and TRBJ2-3; D may be TRBD1 or TRBD2 (5 bases each). The CDR3 is 18 residues long. In germline, CDR1 is SQVTM, CDR2 ANQGSEA. CDR3 DNA sequence: TGCACCGTTGAAGCGTTGGGCAGGGTGGGGGTTAGCGCAGATATGCAGTATTTT. Its protein is CTVEALGRVGVSADMQYF.

The V gene is TRBV11-2, the J gene TRBJ2-5, with TRBD1 as a possible D gene (5 bases). CDR3 length: 15 amino acids. The germline gives CDR1 SGHAT, CDR2 FQNNGV. V shed 7 bases and J shed 4 bases, with 19 bases lying between them. The CDR3, as DNA: TGTGCCAGCAACTCGTTAGCAGGGAAACTAGAGACCCAGTACTTC. Translating gives CASNSLAGKLETQYF.

The rearrangement uses TRBV5-1 and TRBJ2-1; possibly TRBD2 for D (6 bases). Trimming pared 10 bases from V and 3 bases from J, leaving 20 bases between. CDR1 is SGHRS, CDR2 YFSETQ, per germline. This CDR3 contains 15 residues. The CDR3 reads CACNLDGGIYNEQFF. The CDR3 nucleotides are TGCGCCTGCAACTTGGATGGCGGGATCTACAATGAGCAGTTCTTC.

The DNA of the CDR3 is TGCAGTGTTACACTAGCGGGGTTAACCGAGCAGTACTTC. Its translation is CSVTLAGLTEQYF. V gene TRBV20-1 combines with J gene TRBJ2-7; 10 bases agree with TRBD2. From germline, CDR1 is DFQATT and CDR2 SNEGSKA (reference sequence). The J segment lost 6 bases and the V segment lost 7 bases, leaving 9 bases of the junction unmatched. This CDR3 region has 13 residues.

In this sample, this clonotype turned up once. This CDR3 is missing its conserved last phenylalanine or tryptophan, likely due to a read error. No DNA is shown, since the ends of the CDR3 on it are uncertain; the CDR3 is the one TCRdb lists. This chain connects TRBV29-1 to TRBJ1-2; the table assigns TRBD1, which was not confirmed against the DNA. Both ends counted, the CDR3 spans 12 residues. Germline values: CDR1 SQVTM, CDR2 ANQGSEA. CDR3 region: CSVEDRGYDYAL.

About this clonotype itself: The conserved final phenylalanine or tryptophan is absent from the CDR3, which likely points to a read error. The V call is TRBV6-1, the J call TRBJ2-6, with D hard to call. Germline V gene sequence: CDR1 MNHNS, CDR2 SASEGT. The CDR3 is 15 amino acids. Written as DNA, the CDR3 is TGTGTCAGCAGTGAAACGTTTGATGGGGCCAACGTCCTGACTTAC. Translating it yields CVSSETFDGANVLTY.

Notes on this clonotype: One base away lies a much larger clone, so this may be a sequencing read error. The chain is built from TRBV5-1 and TRBJ1-2; D ambiguous. This CDR3 has 13 amino acids. The germline V gene has CDR1 SGHRS and CDR2 YFSETQ. The CDR3 region is CASSSDGNYDYTF. The CDR3 nucleotides are TGCGCCAGCAGCTCCGACGGAAACTATGACTACACCTTC.

Written as DNA, the CDR3 is TGTGCCAGCAGCTTAGTAGGCGAGAGTGCAGGTGGGCAGTTCTTC. It specifies CASSLVGESAGGQFF. This rearrangement joins TRBV11-3 to TRBJ2-1; D is uncertain. The CDR3 contains 15 residues. The germline V gene encodes CDR1 SGHNT and CDR2 YENEEA. Trimming stripped 1 base from V and 12 bases from J, with 19 bases between. Full variable domain (outside the CDR3, taken from reference TRBV11-3 and TRBJ2-1): EAGVVQSPRYKIIEKKQPVAFWCNPISGHNTLYWYLQNLGQGPELLIRYENEEAVDDSQLPKDRFSAERLKGVDSTLKIQPAELGDSAVYLCASSLVGESAGGQFFGPGTRLTVL.

As for this clonotype: An end of the junction does not agree with germline; a read error may underlie this. The V and J genes are TRBV4-2 and TRBJ2-1; D is possibly TRBD2 (6 bases). Per germline, CDR1 LGHNA and CDR2 YNFKEQ. The CDR3 spans 14 residues. CDR3 amino acids: CATSQDLEGFEQFF. The CDR3 DNA reads TGTGCCACCAGCCAAGATTTGGAGGGCTTTGAGCAGTTCTTC.

Many counts were recorded for this clonotype. The chain links TRBV12-3 or TRBV12-4 to TRBJ1-5, with D hard to call. V lost 6 bases to trimming and J lost 6 bases, with 12 bases between them. CDR3 size: 13 residues. The CDR3 bases are TGTGCCAGCAGAGCCGAGGACTTTCAGCCCCAGCATTTT. This translates into CASRAEDFQPQHF.

With regard to this clonotype: The conserved phenylalanine or tryptophan normally closing the CDR3 is absent here, so this likely arose from a read error. The limits of the CDR3 on the DNA are not certain, so only TCRdb's listed CDR3 is given. The gene calls are TRBV29-1 and TRBJ2-1; the table's TRBD2 call for D was not verified on the DNA. Per germline, CDR1 SQVTM and CDR2 ANQGSEA. Both ends counted, the CDR3 spans 14 residues. The CDR3 loop reads CSVSGLAGGGELFS.

This clonotype has a count of ten or more. One end of the junction does not line up with germline, which may come from a read error. This rearrangement joins TRBV12-3 or TRBV12-4 to TRBJ1-6; D unclear. The CDR3 runs to 14 residues. CDR3 DNA: TGTGCCAGCAGTTTTACAACTTTGAATTCTCCCCTCCACTTT. It encodes CASSFTTLNSPLHF.

A note on this clonotype: This CDR3 is missing its conserved last phenylalanine or tryptophan, likely due to a read error. The chain uses TRBV11-2 and TRBJ2-3; D gene unclear. The CDR3 length is 14 residues. Germline V lookup: CDR1 SGHAT, CDR2 FQNNGV. Here the CDR3 DNA reads TGTGCAAGCAACTTAGTTGGGAGCACAGATACGCAGTATGTT. This translates into CASNLVGSTDTQYV.

The table lists this clonotype with many counts. The DNA for the CDR3 is TGTGCCAGCAGCTTTTTTGGGGTAGCGGGAGCCAATGAGCAGTTCTTC. Amino acids: CASSFFGVAGANEQFF. The V gene is TRBV5-4, the J gene TRBJ2-1; 9 bases map to TRBD2. The CDR3 spans 16 residues. The junction had 9 bases not matched to a gene; V was cut back by 2 bases and J by 6 bases. Germline V gene sequence: CDR1 SGHNT, CDR2 YYREEE (reference sequence).

A few counts support this clonotype. This could be a read error, since a much larger clone is one nucleotide away. The chain couples TRBV6-5 to TRBJ2-7; D unclear. Germline CDR1 and CDR2: MNHEY and SVGAGI. The CDR3 is 14 residues long. Here the CDR3 DNA reads TGTGCCGGCAGTTACACCAGCGAGCTCTACGAGCAGTACTTC. Protein product: CAGSYTSELYEQYF.